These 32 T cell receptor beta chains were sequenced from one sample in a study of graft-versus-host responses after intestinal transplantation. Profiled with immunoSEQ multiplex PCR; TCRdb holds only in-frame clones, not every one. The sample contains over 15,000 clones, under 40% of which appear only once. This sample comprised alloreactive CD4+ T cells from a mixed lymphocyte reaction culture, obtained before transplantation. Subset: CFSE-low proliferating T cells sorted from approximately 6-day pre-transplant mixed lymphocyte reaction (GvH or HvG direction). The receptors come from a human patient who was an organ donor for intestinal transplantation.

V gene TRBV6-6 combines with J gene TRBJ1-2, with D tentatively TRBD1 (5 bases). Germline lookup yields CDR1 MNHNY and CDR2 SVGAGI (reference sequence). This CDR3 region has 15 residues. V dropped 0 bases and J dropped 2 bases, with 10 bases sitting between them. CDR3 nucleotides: TGTGCCAGCAGTTACTCGCGACAGTTCAACTATGGCTACACCTTC. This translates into CASSYSRQFNYGYTF.

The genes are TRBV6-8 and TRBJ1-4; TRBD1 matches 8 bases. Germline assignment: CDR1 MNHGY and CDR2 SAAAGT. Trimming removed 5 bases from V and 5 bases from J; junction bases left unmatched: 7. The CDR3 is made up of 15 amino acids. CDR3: CASSHPGQANEKLFF. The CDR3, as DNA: TGTGCCAGCAGTCACCCGGGACAGGCGAATGAAAAACTGTTTTTT.

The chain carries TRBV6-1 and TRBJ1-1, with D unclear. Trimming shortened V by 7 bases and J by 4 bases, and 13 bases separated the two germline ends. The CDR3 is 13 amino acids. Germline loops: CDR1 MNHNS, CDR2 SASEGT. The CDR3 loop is CASMPGVTTEAFF. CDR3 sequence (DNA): TGTGCCAGCATGCCGGGAGTAACCACTGAAGCTTTCTTT.

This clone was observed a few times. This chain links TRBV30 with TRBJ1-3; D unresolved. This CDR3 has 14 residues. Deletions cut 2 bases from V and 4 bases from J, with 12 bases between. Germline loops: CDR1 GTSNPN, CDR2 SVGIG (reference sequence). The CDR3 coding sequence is TGTGCCTGGAGTCGGTCCAGCCTGGGAAACACCATATATTTT. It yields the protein CAWSRSSLGNTIYF.

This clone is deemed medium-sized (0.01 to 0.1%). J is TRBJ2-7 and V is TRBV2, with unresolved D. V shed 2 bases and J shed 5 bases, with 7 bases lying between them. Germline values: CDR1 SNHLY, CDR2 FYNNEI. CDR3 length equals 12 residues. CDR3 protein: CASSEPSHEQYF. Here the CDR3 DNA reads TGTGCCAGCAGTGAACCGTCCCACGAGCAGTACTTC. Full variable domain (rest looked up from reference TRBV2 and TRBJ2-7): EPEVTQTPSHQVTQMGQEVILRCVPISNHLYFYWYRQILGQKVEFLVSFYNNEISEKSEIFDDQFSVERPDGSNFTLKIRSTKLEDSAMYFCASSEPSHEQYFGPGTRLTVT.

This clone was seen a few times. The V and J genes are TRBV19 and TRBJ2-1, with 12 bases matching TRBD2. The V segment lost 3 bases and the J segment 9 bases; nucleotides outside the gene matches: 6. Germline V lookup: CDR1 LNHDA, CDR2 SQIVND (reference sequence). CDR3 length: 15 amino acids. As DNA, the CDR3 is TGTGCCAGTAGTATCGAGGGACTAGCGGGTTCTGAGCAGTTCTTC. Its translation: CASSIEGLAGSEQFF.

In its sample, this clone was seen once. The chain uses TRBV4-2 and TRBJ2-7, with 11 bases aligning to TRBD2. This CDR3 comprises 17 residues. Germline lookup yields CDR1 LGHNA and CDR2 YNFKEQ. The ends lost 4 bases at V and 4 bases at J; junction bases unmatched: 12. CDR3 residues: CASSPLAGGPRDYEQYF. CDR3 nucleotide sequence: TGTGCCAGCAGCCCCTTAGCGGGAGGGCCTAGGGATTACGAGCAGTACTTC.

The chain's CDR3 is CASSLRLRTGRETQYF. The CDR3 nucleotides read TGTGCCAGCAGTTTACGCCTACGGACAGGGCGAGAGACCCAGTACTTC. This sequence joins TRBV27 and TRBJ2-5, with 8 bases matching TRBD1. The CDR3 has 16 amino acids. Germline V gene lookup returns CDR1 MNHEY and CDR2 SMNVEV (reference sequence). Losses at the gene ends were 2 bases for V and 4 bases for J; bases not matched to a gene: 9.

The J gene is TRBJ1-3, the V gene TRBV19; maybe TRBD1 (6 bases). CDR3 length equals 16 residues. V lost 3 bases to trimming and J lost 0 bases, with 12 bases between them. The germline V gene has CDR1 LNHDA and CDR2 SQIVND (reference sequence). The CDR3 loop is CASSIGGPHSGNTIYF. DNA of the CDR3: TGTGCCAGTAGTATTGGGGGGCCCCACTCTGGAAACACCATATATTTT.

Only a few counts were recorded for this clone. The CDR3 coding sequence is TGTGCCAGCAGCTTGACTAGCGGGAGCACAGATACGCAGTATTTT. Protein sequence: CASSLTSGSTDTQYF. The V gene is TRBV7-2, the J gene TRBJ2-3, with 10 bases fitting TRBD2. This CDR3 region has 15 residues. V was pared by 3 bases and J by 0 bases, with 0 bases of the junction left unmatched. The germline CDR1 and CDR2 sequences are SGHTA and FQGNSA.

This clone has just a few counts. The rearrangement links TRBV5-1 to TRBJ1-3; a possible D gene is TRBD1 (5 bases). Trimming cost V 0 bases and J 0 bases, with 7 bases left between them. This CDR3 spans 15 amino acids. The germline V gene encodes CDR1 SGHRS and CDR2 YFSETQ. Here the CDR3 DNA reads TGCGCCAGCAGCTTGGAGGGGATCTCTGGAAACACCATATATTTT. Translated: CASSLEGISGNTIYF.

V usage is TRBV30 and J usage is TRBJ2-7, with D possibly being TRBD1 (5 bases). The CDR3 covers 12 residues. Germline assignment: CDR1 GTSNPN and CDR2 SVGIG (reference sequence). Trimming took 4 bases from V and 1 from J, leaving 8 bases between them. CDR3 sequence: CAWTRDSYEQYF. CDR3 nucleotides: TGTGCCTGGACCAGGGATTCCTACGAGCAGTACTTC.

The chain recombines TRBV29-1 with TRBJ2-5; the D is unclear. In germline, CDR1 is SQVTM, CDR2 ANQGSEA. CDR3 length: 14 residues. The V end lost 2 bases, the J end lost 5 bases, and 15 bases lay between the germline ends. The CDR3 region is CSVERVLSSETQYF. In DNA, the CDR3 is TGCAGCGTTGAACGCGTACTATCGTCGGAGACCCAGTACTTC.

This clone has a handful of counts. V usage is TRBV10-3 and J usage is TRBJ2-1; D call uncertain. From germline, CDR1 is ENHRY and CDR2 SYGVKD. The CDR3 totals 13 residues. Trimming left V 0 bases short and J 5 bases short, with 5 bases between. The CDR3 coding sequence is TGTGCCATCAGTGAGTCAGCAGACAATGAGCAGTTCTTC. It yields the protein CAISESADNEQFF.

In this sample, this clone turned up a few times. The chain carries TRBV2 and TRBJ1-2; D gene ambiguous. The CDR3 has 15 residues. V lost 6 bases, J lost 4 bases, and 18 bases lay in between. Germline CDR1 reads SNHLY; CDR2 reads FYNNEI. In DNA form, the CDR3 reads TGTGCCAGCAGCCCCTTTCTGGGCGGAACCTATGGCTACACCTTC. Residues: CASSPFLGGTYGYTF.

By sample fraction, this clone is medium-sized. DNA of the CDR3: TGTGCCAGCAGTTACTCGGACAGGAGAAATGGCTACACCTTC. Translating gives CASSYSDRRNGYTF. J is TRBJ1-2 and V is TRBV6-6; TRBD1 matches 7 bases. The CDR3 spans 14 residues. The V gene end was trimmed by 0 bases and the J gene end by 6 bases; junction bases not matched to a gene: 4. Germline V gives CDR1 MNHNY, CDR2 SVGAGI (reference sequence).

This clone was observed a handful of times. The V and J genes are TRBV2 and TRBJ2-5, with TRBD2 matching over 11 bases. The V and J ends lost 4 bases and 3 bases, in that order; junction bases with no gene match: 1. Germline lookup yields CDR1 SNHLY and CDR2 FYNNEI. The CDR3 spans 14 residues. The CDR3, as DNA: TGTGCCAGCAGTGGGGGACTAGCGGAAGAGACCCAGTACTTC. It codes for CASSGGLAEETQYF.

CDR3 residues: CASNGLADTQYF. In nucleotides, the CDR3 is TGTGCCAGCAATGGACTAGCGGATACGCAGTATTTT. The V and J genes are TRBV6-1 and TRBJ2-3; 9 bases are a match to TRBD2. Germline lookup yields CDR1 MNHNS and CDR2 SASEGT. J was trimmed by 6 bases and V by 7 bases; bases with no gene match: 2. This CDR3 has 12 residues.

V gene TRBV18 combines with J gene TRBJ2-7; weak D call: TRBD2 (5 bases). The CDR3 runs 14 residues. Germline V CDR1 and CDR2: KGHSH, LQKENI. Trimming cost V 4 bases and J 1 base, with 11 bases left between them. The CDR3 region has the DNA TGTGCCAGCTCACGGAGCGGTTCTTCCTACGAGCAGTACTTC. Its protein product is CASSRSGSSYEQYF. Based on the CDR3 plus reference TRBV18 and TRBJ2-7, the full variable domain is NAGVMQNPRHLVRRRGQEARLRCSPMKGHSHVYWYRQLPEEGLKFMVYLQKENIIDESGMPKERFSAEFPKEGPSILRIQQVVRGDSAAYFCASSRSGSSYEQYFGPGTRLTVT.

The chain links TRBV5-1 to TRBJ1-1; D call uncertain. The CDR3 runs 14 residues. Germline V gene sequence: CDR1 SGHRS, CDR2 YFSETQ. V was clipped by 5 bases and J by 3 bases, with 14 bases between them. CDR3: CASRIRVGDTEAFF. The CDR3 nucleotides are TGCGCCAGCAGGATTCGGGTCGGGGACACTGAAGCTTTCTTT.

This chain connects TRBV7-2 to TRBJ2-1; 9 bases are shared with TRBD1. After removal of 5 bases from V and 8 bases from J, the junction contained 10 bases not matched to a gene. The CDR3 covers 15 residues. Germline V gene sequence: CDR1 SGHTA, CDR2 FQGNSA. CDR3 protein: CASSRPGQGGDEQFF. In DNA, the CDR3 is TGTGCCAGCAGCCGACCGGGACAGGGAGGGGATGAGCAGTTCTTC.

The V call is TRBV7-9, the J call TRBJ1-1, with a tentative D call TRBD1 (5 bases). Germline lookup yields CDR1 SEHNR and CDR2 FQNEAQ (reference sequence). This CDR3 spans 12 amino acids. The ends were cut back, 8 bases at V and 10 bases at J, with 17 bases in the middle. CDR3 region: CASGWGDWLAFF. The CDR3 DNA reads TGTGCCAGCGGATGGGGGGATTGGTTAGCTTTCTTT.

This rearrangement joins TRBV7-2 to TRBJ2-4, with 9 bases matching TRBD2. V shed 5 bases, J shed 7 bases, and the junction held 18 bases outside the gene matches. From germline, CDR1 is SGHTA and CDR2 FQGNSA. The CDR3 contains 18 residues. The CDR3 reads CASSIRDGGSGSWNIQYF. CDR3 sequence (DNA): TGTGCCAGCAGCATTCGCGACGGGGGTAGCGGGAGTTGGAACATTCAGTACTTC.

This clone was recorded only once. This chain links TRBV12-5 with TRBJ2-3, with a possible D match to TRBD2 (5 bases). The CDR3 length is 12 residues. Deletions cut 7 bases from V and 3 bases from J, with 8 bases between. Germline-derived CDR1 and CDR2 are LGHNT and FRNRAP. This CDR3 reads CASAGITDTQYF. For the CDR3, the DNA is TGTGCTAGTGCCGGGATTACAGATACGCAGTATTTT.

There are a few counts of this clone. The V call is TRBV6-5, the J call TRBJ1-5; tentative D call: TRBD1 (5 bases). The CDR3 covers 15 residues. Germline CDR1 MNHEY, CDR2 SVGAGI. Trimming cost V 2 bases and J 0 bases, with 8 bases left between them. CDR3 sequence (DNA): TGTGCCAGCAGTTACGGGGGGTTTAGCAATCAGCCCCAGCATTTT. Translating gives CASSYGGFSNQPQHF.

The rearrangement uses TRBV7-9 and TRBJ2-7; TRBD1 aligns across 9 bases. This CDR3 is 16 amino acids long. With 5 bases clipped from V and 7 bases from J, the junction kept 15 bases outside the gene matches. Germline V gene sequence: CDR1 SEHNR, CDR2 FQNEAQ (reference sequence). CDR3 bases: TGTGCCAGCAGCCCGAGAGCGGGACAGGGTGAATTGGAGCAGTACTTC. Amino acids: CASSPRAGQGELEQYF.

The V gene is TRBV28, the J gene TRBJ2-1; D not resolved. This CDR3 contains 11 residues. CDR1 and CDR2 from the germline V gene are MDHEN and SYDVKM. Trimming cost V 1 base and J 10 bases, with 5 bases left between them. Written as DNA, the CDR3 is TGTGCCAGCAGTTTATTTGGGGAGCAGTTCTTC. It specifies CASSLFGEQFF.

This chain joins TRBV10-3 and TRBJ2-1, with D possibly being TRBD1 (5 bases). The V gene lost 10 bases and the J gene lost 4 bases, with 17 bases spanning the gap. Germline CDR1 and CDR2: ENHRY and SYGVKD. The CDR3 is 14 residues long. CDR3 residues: CASTGHSNYNEQFF. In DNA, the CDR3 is TGTGCCAGTACCGGACACTCAAATTACAATGAGCAGTTCTTC.

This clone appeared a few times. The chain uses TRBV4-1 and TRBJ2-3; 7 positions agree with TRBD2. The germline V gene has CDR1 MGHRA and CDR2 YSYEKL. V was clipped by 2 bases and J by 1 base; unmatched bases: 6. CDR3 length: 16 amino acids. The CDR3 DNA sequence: TGCGCCAGCAGCCAACGACTAGCCCCTGGCACAGATACGCAGTATTTT. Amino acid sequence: CASSQRLAPGTDTQYF.

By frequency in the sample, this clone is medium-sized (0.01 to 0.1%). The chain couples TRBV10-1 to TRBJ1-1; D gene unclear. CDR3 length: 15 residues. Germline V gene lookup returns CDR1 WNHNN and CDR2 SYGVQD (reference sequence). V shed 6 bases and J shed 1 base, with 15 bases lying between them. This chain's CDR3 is CASSENQGWNTEAFF. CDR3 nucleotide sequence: TGCGCCAGCAGCGAAAACCAAGGATGGAACACTGAAGCTTTCTTT.

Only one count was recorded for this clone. CDR3 nucleotide sequence: TGTGCCAGCAGTGCTAATACAGGGAGGACAGAGACCCAGTACTTC. Amino acids: CASSANTGRTETQYF. The chain has TRBV28 and TRBJ2-5; D assignment may be TRBD1 or TRBD2 (6 bases each). Per germline, CDR1 MDHEN and CDR2 SYDVKM. V was pared by 5 bases and J by 4 bases, with 17 bases between. The CDR3 totals 15 residues.

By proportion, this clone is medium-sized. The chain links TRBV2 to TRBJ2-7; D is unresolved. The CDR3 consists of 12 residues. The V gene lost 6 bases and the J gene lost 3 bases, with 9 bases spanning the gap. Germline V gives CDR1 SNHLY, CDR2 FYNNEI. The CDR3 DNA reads TGTGCCAGCAGAGGTTTGGGCTACGAGCAGTACTTC. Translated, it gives CASRGLGYEQYF. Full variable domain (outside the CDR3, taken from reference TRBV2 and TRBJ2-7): EPEVTQTPSHQVTQMGQEVILRCVPISNHLYFYWYRQILGQKVEFLVSFYNNEISEKSEIFDDQFSVERPDGSNFTLKIRSTKLEDSAMYFCASRGLGYEQYFGPGTRLTVT.